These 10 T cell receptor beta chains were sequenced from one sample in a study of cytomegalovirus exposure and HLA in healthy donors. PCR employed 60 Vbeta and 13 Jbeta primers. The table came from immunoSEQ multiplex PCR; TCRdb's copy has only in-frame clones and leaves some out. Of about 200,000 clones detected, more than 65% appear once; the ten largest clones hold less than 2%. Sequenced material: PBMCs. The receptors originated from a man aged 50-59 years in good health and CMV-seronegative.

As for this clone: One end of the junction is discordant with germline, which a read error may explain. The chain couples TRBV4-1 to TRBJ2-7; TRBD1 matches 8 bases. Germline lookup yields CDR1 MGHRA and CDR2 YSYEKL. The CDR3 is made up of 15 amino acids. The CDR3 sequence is CASSHPSTGVYEQYF. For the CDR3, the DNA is TGCGCCAGCAGCCACCCATCGACAGGGGTTTACGAGCAGTACTTT.

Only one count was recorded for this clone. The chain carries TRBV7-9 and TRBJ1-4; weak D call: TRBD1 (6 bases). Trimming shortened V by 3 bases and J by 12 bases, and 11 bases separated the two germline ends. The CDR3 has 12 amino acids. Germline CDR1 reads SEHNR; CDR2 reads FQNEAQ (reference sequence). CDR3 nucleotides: TGTGCCAGCAGCTTGGGGGCCGTTGAACTGTTTTTT. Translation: CASSLGAVELFF. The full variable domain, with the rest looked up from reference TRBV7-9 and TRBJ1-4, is DTGVSQNPRHKITKRGQNVTFRCDPISEHNRLYWYRQTLGQGPEFLTYFQNEAQLEKSRLLSDRFSAERPKGSFSTLEIQRTEQGDSAMYLCASSLGAVELFFGSGTQLSVL.

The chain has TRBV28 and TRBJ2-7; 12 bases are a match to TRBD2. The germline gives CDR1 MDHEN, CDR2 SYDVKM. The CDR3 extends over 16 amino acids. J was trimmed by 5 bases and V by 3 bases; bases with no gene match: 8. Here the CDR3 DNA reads TGTGCCAGCAGTTTCCGACTAGCGGGAGTGCTGGACGAGCAGTACTTC. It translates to CASSFRLAGVLDEQYF.

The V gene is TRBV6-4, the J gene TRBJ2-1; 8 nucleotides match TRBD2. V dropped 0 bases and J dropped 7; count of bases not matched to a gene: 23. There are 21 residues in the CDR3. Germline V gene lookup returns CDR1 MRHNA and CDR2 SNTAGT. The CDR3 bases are TGTGCCAGCAGTGACTCGATACCGGGAGGGCCGGGAGGTCCCAGTAGGAATGAGCAGTTCTTC. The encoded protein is CASSDSIPGGPGGPSRNEQFF.

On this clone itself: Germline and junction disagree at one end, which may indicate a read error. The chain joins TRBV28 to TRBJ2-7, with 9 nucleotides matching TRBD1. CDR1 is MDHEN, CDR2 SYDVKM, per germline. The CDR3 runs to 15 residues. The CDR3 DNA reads TGTGCCCTCTCACGGGGGACAGGGCTCTCCCACGAGCAGTACTTC. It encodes CALSRGTGLSHEQYF. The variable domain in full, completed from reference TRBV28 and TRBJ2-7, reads DVKVTQSSRYLVKRTGEKVFLECVQDMDHENMFWYRQDPGLGLRLIYFSYDVKMKEKGDIPEGYSVSREKKERFSLILESASTNQTSMYLCALSRGTGLSHEQYFGPGTRLTVT.

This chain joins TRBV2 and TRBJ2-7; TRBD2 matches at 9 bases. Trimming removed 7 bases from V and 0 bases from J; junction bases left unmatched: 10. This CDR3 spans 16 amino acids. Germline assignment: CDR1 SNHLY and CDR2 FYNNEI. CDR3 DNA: TGTGCCAGCATAAGAGGGGGTAGCGGGGGCTCCTACGAGCAGTACTTC. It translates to CASIRGGSGGSYEQYF.

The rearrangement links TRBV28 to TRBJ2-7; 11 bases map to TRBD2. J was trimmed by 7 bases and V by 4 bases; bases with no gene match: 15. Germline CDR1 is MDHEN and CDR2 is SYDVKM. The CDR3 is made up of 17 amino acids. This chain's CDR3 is CASSSPDFSGRASEQYF. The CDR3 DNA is TGTGCCAGCAGTTCCCCCGACTTTAGCGGGAGGGCCAGTGAGCAGTACTTC.

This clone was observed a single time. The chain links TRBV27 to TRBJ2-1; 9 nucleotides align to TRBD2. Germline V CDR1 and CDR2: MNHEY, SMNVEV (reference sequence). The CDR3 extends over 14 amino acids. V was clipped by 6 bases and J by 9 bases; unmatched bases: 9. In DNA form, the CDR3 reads TGTGCCAGCAGGACGGAGCGGGAGGTCAGTGAGCAGTTCTTC. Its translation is CASRTEREVSEQFF.

The CDR3 nucleotides are TGTGCCAGCAGCTTGCCGGGACAGAACGTAGAGCAGTACTTC. Amino acids: CASSLPGQNVEQYF. The chain combines TRBV5-4 with TRBJ2-7; 7 bases match TRBD1. V lost 1 base to trimming and J lost 7 bases; unmatched junction nucleotides: 8. Per the germline V gene, CDR1 is SGHNT and CDR2 is YYREEE (reference sequence). CDR3 length: 14 amino acids.

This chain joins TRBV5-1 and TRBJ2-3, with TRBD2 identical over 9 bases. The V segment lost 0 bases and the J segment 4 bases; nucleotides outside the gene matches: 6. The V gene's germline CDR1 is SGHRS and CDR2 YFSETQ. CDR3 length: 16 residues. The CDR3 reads CASSLVSGSGSDTQYF. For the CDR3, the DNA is TGCGCCAGCAGCTTGGTTAGCGGGAGTGGATCAGATACGCAGTATTTT.